This T cell receptor (beta chain) was recovered during a study of OX40 agonist ivuxolimab in advanced cancers. Assay used: immunoSEQ multiplex PCR; TCRdb lists only in-frame clones, some missing. The sample records about 35,000 clones, around 83% being singletons. Specimen: CD4+ or CD8+ T cells sorted from blood, collected in a trial of the OX40 agonist ivuxolimab. This clonotype originated in an adult with an advanced solid tumor such as melanoma, head and neck, liver or kidney cancer.

The CDR3 DNA follows: TGTGCCAGCTCACCGGAAGCTAATGAGCAGTTCTTC. Translating gives CASSPEANEQFF. The chain carries TRBV18 and TRBJ2-1; no clear D. CDR3 length: 12 residues. From germline, CDR1 is KGHSH and CDR2 LQKENI. V dropped 3 bases and J dropped 7 bases, with 7 bases sitting between them.